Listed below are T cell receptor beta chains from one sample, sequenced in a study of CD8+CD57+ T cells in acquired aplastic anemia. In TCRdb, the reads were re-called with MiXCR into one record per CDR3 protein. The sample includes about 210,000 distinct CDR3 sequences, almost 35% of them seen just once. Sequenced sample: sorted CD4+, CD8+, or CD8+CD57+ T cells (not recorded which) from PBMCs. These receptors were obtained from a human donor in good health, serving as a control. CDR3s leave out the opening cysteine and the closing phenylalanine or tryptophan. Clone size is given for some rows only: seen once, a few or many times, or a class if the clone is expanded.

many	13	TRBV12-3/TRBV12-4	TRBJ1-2	ASTYTVPTSYGYT
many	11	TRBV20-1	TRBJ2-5	SAIKGYQETQY
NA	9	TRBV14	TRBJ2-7	ASSQGHEQY
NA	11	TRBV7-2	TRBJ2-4	ASNRTGPNIQY
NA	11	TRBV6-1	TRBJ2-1	ASRGSINNEQF
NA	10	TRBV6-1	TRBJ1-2	ASIAQGWGYT
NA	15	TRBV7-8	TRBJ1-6	ASSLAVTAAYNSPLH
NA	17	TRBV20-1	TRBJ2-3	SARVGERERESPQDTQY
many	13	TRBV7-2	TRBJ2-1	ASSLWDRSYNEQF
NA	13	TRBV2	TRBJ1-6	ASSDLTGGTAPLH
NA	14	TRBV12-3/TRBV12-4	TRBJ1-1	ASSSLTGTDNTEAF
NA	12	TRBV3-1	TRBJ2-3	ASRPLGQTDTQY
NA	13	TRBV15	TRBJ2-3	ATSGAGISTDTQY
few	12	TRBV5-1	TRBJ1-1	ASSSTGSGTEAF
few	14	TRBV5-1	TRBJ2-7	ASSLGGLAVSYEQY
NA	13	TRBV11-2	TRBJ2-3	ASSFRTGPGDTQY